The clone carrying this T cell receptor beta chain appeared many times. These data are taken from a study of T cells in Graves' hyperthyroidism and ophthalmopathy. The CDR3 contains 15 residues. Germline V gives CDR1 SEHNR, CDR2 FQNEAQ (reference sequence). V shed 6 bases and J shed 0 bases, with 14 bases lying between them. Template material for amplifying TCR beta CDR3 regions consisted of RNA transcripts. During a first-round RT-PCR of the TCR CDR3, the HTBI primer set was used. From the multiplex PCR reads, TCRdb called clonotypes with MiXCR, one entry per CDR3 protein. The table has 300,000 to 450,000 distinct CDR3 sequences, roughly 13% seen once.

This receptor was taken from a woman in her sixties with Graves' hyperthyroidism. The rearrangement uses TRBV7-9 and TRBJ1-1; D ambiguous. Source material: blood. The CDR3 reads CASSPGAFMNTEAFF. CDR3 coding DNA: TGTGCCAGCAGTCCAGGAGCTTTCATGAACACTGAAGCTTTCTTT.